This entry lists 22 T cell receptor beta chains sequenced from one sample in a study of blood T cell repertoires in COVID-19 (dated by TCRdb to about 2020). The library was produced with the immunoSEQ multiplex PCR assay. In its TCRdb copy, this immuneACCESS table keeps in-frame sequences only and misses some clones. Where compared with another copy, unresolved V genes explain less than half of these, and the others have no known cause. Present in this sample are roughly 280,000 clones, roughly 90% of which were seen just once. The top ten clones comprise about 10% of the sample. The sample consisted of peripheral blood. The receptors stem from a woman aged 30 to 39 with COVID-19, enrolled during active disease.

This clone has just a few counts. The V gene is TRBV5-6, the J gene TRBJ1-1; 9 bases are shared with TRBD1. Trimming cost V 3 bases and J 3 bases; bases outside gene matches: 3. The CDR3 runs 14 residues. Germline lookup yields CDR1 SGHDT and CDR2 YYEEEE. CDR3 in amino acids: CASSWGQGYTEAFF. The CDR3 bases are TGTGCCAGCAGCTGGGGACAGGGTTACACTGAAGCTTTCTTT.

This clone was detected only a few times. V gene TRBV27 combines with J gene TRBJ1-6; 11 bases are shared with TRBD1. Germline CDR1 reads MNHEY; CDR2 reads SMNVEV (reference sequence). The CDR3 is 14 amino acids. J gave up 8 bases and V 9 bases, and 6 bases lay outside the gene matches. DNA of the CDR3: TGTGCCAGTAGACGGACAGGGGGCTATTCACCCCTCCACTTT. As protein: CASRRTGGYSPLHF.

CDR3 region: CASSVSYTEAFF. The CDR3 DNA sequence: TGTGCCAGCAGTGTTAGTTACACTGAAGCTTTCTTT. The chain recombines TRBV6-6 with TRBJ1-1; no reliable D call. Germline V gene sequence: CDR1 MNHNY, CDR2 SVGAGI (reference sequence). V lost 5 bases and J lost 3, with 7 bases in between. The CDR3 runs 12 residues.

The sample holds a few counts of this clone. This sequence joins TRBV28 and TRBJ2-5; 7 positions match TRBD2. The V gene end was trimmed by 6 bases and the J gene end by 7 bases; junction bases not matched to a gene: 11. CDR3 length equals 14 residues. Germline V gives CDR1 MDHEN, CDR2 SYDVKM. The CDR3 here is CASRGGSSRGTQYF. The CDR3 bases are TGTGCCAGCAGGGGCGGGAGCTCACGGGGGACCCAGTACTTC.

The chain has TRBV7-9 and TRBJ1-6; perhaps TRBD1 as D (5 bases). Trimming took off 3 bases at V and 5 bases at J, with 8 bases between the two ends. The CDR3 extends over 14 amino acids. Per germline, CDR1 SEHNR and CDR2 FQNEAQ (reference sequence). The CDR3 reads CASSFSGDNSPLHF. The CDR3 DNA reads as TGTGCCAGCAGCTTTTCGGGGGATAATTCACCCCTCCACTTT.

The chain carries TRBV7-9 and TRBJ2-1; 7 bases match TRBD1. Trimming cost V 2 bases and J 7 bases; bases outside gene matches: 11. The CDR3 is 16 residues long. The germline CDR1 and CDR2 sequences are SEHNR and FQNEAQ (reference sequence). CDR3 protein: CASSLKGARLRNEQFF. The CDR3 DNA sequence: TGTGCCAGCAGCTTAAAGGGGGCGCGGTTGCGGAATGAGCAGTTCTTC.

J is TRBJ2-3 and V is TRBV5-6; D possibly corresponds to TRBD1 (6 bases). Trimming took off 1 base at V and 9 bases at J, with 18 bases between the two ends. The CDR3 loop spans 15 amino acids. Germline V gene lookup returns CDR1 SGHDT and CDR2 YYEEEE. The CDR3 spells CASSLTSGQQGTQYF. Written as DNA, the CDR3 is TGTGCCAGCAGCTTGACGTCCGGACAGCAGGGGACGCAGTATTTT.

The chain couples TRBV7-6 to TRBJ2-1; a weak D match, TRBD2 (6 bases). Per the germline V gene, CDR1 is SGHVS and CDR2 is FNYEAQ. The length of the CDR3 is 16 residues. The V and J ends lost 1 base and 6 bases respectively, with 16 bases between them. The chain's CDR3 is CASSLVTGLEGNEQFF. The CDR3 region has the DNA TGTGCCAGCAGCTTAGTTACGGGACTCGAGGGCAATGAGCAGTTCTTC.

There are a few counts of this clone. The J gene is TRBJ2-7, the V gene TRBV3-1 (or the pseudogene TRBV3-2); 8 positions match TRBD2. The germline CDR1 and CDR2 sequences are LGHDT and YNNKEL (reference sequence). This CDR3 has 16 residues. V gave up 1 base and J gave up 2 bases; unmatched junction bases: 7. The CDR3 protein is CASSQGPTSGPYEQYF. In DNA, the CDR3 is TGTGCCAGCAGCCAAGGCCCCACTAGCGGACCCTACGAGCAGTACTTC.

This sequence joins TRBV24-1 and TRBJ2-3, with TRBD1 identical over 7 bases. CDR1 KGHDR and CDR2 SFDVKD come from the germline V gene. Trimming removed 3 bases from V and 2 bases from J; junction bases left unmatched: 7. The length of the CDR3 is 16 residues. The CDR3, as DNA: TGTGCCACCAGTGATACGGGACAGACAATCACAGATACGCAGTATTTT. It encodes CATSDTGQTITDTQYF.

This clone has only a few counts. The CDR3 DNA is TGTGCCAGCTCATCAACTTTGGCTCGTTACGCTAGCTCTCCACTGAGCTCCTACGAGCAGTACTTC. Protein sequence: CASSSTLARYASSPLSSYEQYF. This chain links TRBV18 with TRBJ2-7, with D possibly being TRBD2 (5 bases). The CDR3 consists of 22 residues. CDR1 and CDR2 from the germline V gene are KGHSH and LQKENI. Trimming pared 5 bases from V and 0 bases from J, leaving 35 bases between.

The J gene is TRBJ2-7, the V gene TRBV7-3; D gene unclear. Germline lookup yields CDR1 SGHTA and CDR2 FQGTGA. V lost 0 bases to trimming and J lost 5 bases, with 14 bases between them. The CDR3 consists of 15 residues. CDR3 in DNA: TGTGCCAGCAGCTTAACCGCCGGGTCCGTAAACGAGCAGTACTTC. Translating it yields CASSLTAGSVNEQYF.

The chain uses TRBV11-2 and TRBJ2-3; TRBD1 agrees at 11 bases. In germline, CDR1 is SGHAT, CDR2 FQNNGV. J gave up 4 bases and V 3 bases, and 0 bases lay outside the gene matches. There are 14 residues in the CDR3. CDR3 sequence reads: CASSLDRGPDTQYF. The CDR3 DNA reads as TGTGCCAGCAGCTTGGACAGGGGGCCAGATACGCAGTATTTT.

The chain joins TRBV12-3 or TRBV12-4 to TRBJ1-5; D is ambiguous. The ends were cut back, 2 bases at V and 5 bases at J, with 7 bases in the middle. CDR3 length: 13 residues. The CDR3 loop reads CASSLWADQPQHF. CDR3 nucleotides: TGTGCCAGCAGTTTATGGGCTGATCAGCCCCAGCATTTT.

The rearrangement uses TRBV28 and TRBJ2-5, with 11 bases that match TRBD1. V trimming: 3 bases; J trimming: 4 bases; junction bases outside the gene matches: 7. The CDR3 covers 16 residues. Germline CDR1 and CDR2: MDHEN and SYDVKM. CDR3 sequence: CASSFSTGTGGETQYF. The CDR3 DNA sequence: TGTGCCAGCAGTTTTTCCACCGGGACAGGGGGAGAGACCCAGTACTTC.

About this clone: Different DNA sequences within this sample yield the same CDR3. This CDR3 is CASSRDRGTYEQYF. The CDR3 DNA is TGTGCCAGCAGCCGGGACAGGGGGACCTACGAGCAGTACTTC. The chain recombines TRBV7-9 with TRBJ2-7; 11 nucleotides align to TRBD1. V gave up 5 bases and J gave up 2 bases; unmatched junction bases: 2. CDR3 length equals 14 residues. CDR1 is SEHNR, CDR2 FQNEAQ, per germline (reference sequence). The full variable domain, completed using reference TRBV7-9 and TRBJ2-7, is DTGVSQNPRHKITKRGQNVTFRCDPISEHNRLYWYRQTLGQGPEFLTYFQNEAQLEKSRLLSDRFSAERPKGSFSTLEIQRTEQGDSAMYLCASSRDRGTYEQYFGPGTRLTVT.

This chain connects TRBV7-2 to TRBJ2-1; 12 nucleotides line up with TRBD2. The CDR3 has 16 amino acids. The J segment lost 6 bases and the V segment lost 5 bases, leaving 8 bases of the junction unmatched. Germline V gives CDR1 SGHTA, CDR2 FQGNSA. The CDR3 reads CASSRRTSGVFNEQFF. In DNA form, the CDR3 reads TGTGCCAGCAGCCGCAGGACTAGCGGGGTTTTCAATGAGCAGTTCTTC.

With regard to this clone: Other nucleotide sequences from this sample produce the same CDR3. V usage is TRBV6-5 and J usage is TRBJ2-7; D is ambiguous. The CDR3 is 13 residues long. Germline V gene sequence: CDR1 MNHEY, CDR2 SVGAGI. V lost 2 bases and J 0 bases, leaving 5 bases between the germline ends. The CDR3 spells CASSYRSSYEQYF. The CDR3 nucleotides read TGTGCCAGCAGTTACCGGTCCTCCTACGAGCAGTACTTC.

The CDR3, as DNA: TGTGCCAGCACTGTAGGGGATACCTCTGGAAACACCATATATTTT. Translation gives CASTVGDTSGNTIYF. The chain links TRBV6-5 to TRBJ1-3; D is perhaps TRBD1 (5 bases). Germline CDR1 reads MNHEY; CDR2 reads SVGAGI. CDR3 length: 15 amino acids. V lost 7 bases and J lost 0, with 13 bases in between.

The V gene is TRBV30, the J gene TRBJ1-2, with 12 bases identical to TRBD1. This CDR3 has 14 amino acids. Germline loops: CDR1 GTSNPN, CDR2 SVGIG (reference sequence). V shed 7 bases, J shed 7 bases, and the junction held 10 bases outside the gene matches. CDR3 sequence: CASPGTGGIGGYTF. Here the CDR3 DNA reads TGTGCCTCACCCGGGACAGGGGGCATTGGTGGCTACACCTTC. Combining the CDR3 with reference TRBV30 and TRBJ1-2 gives the whole variable domain SQTIHQWPATLVQPVGSPLSLECTVEGTSNPNLYWYRQAAGRGLQLLFYSVGIGQISSEVPQNLSASRPQDRQFILSSKKLLLSDSGFYLCASPGTGGIGGYTFGSGTRLTVV.

The gene calls are TRBV29-1 and TRBJ1-2, with D tentatively TRBD1 (5 bases). The ends were cut back, 4 bases at V and 4 bases at J, with 10 bases in the middle. Germline CDR1 SQVTM, CDR2 ANQGSEA. The CDR3 consists of 12 residues. CDR3 amino acids: CSVGEGIYGYTF. CDR3 in DNA: TGCAGCGTTGGGGAGGGGATCTATGGCTACACCTTC.

The rearrangement joins TRBV7-9 to TRBJ2-1, with TRBD2 identical over 9 bases. Germline V gene sequence: CDR1 SEHNR, CDR2 FQNEAQ (reference sequence). The V and J ends lost 5 bases and 0 bases, in that order; junction bases with no gene match: 8. The CDR3 length is 17 residues. CDR3 nucleotides: TGTGCCAGCAGCAATGCCTTTAGCGGGAGCTCCTACAATGAGCAGTTCTTC. It specifies CASSNAFSGSSYNEQFF.